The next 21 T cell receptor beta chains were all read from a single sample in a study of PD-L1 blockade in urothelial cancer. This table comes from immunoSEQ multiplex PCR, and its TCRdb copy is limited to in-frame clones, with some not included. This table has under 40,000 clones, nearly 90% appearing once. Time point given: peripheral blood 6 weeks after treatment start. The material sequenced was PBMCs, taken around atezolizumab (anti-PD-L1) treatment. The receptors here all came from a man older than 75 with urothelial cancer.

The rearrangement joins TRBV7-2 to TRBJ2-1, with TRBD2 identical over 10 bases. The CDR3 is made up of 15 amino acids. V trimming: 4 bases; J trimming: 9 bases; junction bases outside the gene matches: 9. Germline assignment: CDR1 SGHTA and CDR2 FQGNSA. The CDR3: CASSSPASGSSEQFF. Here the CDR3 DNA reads TGTGCCAGCAGCTCCCCGGCTAGCGGGAGTAGTGAGCAGTTCTTC.

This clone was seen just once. CDR3: CASRSQGADGNTIYF. The CDR3, as DNA: TGTGCCAGCAGATCACAGGGGGCGGACGGAAACACCATATATTTT. This chain uses TRBV27 with TRBJ1-3; TRBD1 agrees at 9 bases. Germline CDR1 is MNHEY and CDR2 is SMNVEV (reference sequence). The CDR3 covers 15 residues. V lost 6 bases and J lost 4; bases outside the gene matches: 7.

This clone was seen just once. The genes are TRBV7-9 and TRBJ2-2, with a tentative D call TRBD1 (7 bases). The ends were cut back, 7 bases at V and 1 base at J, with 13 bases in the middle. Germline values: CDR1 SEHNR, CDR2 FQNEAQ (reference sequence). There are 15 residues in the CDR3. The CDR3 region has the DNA TGTGCCAGCACCGCGGGACAGTGGAACACCGGGGAGCTGTTTTTT. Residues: CASTAGQWNTGELFF.

CDR3 nucleotide sequence: TGCGCCAGCAGCACTGGACAGGAAAACTCCTACGAGCAGTACTTC. Its protein is CASSTGQENSYEQYF. This chain links TRBV5-1 with TRBJ2-7; TRBD1 matches 7 bases. Trimming took 4 bases from V and 0 from J; bases not matched to a gene: 7. This CDR3 comprises 15 residues. From germline, CDR1 is SGHRS and CDR2 YFSETQ.

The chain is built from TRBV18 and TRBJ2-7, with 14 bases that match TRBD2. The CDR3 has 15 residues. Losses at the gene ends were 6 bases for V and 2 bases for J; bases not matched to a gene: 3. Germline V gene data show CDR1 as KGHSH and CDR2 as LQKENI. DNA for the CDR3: TGTGCCAGCTCGTCGGGACTAGCGGGAGCCTACGAGCAGTACTTC. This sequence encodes CASSSGLAGAYEQYF.

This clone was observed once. CDR3 protein: CASSAGGRGTDTQYF. The CDR3 DNA sequence: TGTGCCAGCAGTGCGGGCGGGAGGGGCACAGATACGCAGTATTTT. V and J are TRBV2 and TRBJ2-3; 9 nucleotides agree with TRBD2. This CDR3 is built from 15 residues. Germline-derived CDR1 and CDR2 are SNHLY and FYNNEI. V gave up 4 bases and J gave up 1 base; unmatched junction bases: 3.

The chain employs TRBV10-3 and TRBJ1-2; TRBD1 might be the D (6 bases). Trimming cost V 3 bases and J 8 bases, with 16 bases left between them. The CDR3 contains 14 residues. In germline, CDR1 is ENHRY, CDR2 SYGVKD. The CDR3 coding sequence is TGTGCCATCAGTGATAGGCAGGGGAGTCTCGGCTACACCTTC. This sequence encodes CAISDRQGSLGYTF.

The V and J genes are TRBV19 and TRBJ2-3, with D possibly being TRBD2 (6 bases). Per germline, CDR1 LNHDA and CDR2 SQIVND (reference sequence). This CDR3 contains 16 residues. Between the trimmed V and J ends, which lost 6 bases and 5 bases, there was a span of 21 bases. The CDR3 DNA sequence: TGTGCCAGTAGCGTGCTATCAGGGAGGTCGGTAGATACGCAGTATTTT. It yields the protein CASSVLSGRSVDTQYF.

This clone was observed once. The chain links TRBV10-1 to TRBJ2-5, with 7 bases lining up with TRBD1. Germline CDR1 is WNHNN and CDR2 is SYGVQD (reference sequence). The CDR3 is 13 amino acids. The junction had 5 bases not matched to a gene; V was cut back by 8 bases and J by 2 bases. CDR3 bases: TGCGCCAGCTCGACAGGGCGACAAGAGACCCAGTACTTC. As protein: CASSTGRQETQYF.

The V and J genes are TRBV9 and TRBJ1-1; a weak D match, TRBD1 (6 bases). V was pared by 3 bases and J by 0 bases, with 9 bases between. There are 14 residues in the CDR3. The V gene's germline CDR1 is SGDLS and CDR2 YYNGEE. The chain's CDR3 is CASSAAGVNTEAFF. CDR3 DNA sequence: TGTGCCAGCAGCGCAGCAGGGGTGAACACTGAAGCTTTCTTT. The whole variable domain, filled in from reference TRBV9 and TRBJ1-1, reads DSGVTQTPKHLITATGQRVTLRCSPRSGDLSVYWYQQSLDQGLQFLIQYYNGEERAKGNILERFSAQQFPDLHSELNLSSLELGDSALYFCASSAAGVNTEAFFGQGTRLTVV.

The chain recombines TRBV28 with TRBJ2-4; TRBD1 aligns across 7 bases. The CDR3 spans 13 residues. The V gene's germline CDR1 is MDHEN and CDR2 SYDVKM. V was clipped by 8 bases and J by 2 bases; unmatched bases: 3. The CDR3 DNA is TGTGCCAGCCTGGGACAGCCCAAAAACATTCAGTACTTC. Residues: CASLGQPKNIQYF.

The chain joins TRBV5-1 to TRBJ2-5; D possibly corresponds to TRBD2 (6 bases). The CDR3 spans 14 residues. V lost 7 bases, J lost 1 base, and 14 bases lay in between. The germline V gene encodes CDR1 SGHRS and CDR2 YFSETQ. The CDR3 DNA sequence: TGCGCCAGCTGCGCGGGGACCAGCCAAGAGACCCAGTACTTC. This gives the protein CASCAGTSQETQYF.

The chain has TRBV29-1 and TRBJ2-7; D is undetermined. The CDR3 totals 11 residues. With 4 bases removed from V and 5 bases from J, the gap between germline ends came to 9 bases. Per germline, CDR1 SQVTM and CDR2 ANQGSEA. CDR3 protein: CSVVRLDEQYF. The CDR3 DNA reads TGCAGCGTTGTCCGTCTCGACGAGCAGTACTTC.

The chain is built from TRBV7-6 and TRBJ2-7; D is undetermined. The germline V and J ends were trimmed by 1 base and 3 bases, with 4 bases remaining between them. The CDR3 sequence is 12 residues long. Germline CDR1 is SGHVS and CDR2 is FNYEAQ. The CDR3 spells CASSLVSYEQYF. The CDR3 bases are TGTGCCAGCAGCTTAGTGAGCTACGAGCAGTACTTC.

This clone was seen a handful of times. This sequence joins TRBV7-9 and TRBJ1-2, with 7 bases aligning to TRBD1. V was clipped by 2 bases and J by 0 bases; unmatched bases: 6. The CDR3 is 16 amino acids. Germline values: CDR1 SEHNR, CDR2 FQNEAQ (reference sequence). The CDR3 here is CASSLWGDRANYGYTF. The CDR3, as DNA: TGTGCCAGCAGCTTATGGGGGGACAGAGCTAACTATGGCTACACCTTC.

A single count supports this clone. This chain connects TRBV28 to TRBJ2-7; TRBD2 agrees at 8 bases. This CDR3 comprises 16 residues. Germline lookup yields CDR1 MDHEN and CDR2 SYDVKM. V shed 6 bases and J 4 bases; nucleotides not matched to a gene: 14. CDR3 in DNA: TGTGCCAGCAGCACCCCTTACCCGGGAGGGGGGTACGAGCAGTACTTC. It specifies CASSTPYPGGGYEQYF. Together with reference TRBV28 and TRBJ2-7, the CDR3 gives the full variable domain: DVKVTQSSRYLVKRTGEKVFLECVQDMDHENMFWYRQDPGLGLRLIYFSYDVKMKEKGDIPEGYSVSREKKERFSLILESASTNQTSMYLCASSTPYPGGGYEQYFGPGTRLTVT.

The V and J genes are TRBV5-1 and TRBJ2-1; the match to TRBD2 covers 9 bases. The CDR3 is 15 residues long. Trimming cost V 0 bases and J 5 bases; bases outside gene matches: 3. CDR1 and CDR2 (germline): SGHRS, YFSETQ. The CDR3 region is CASSLVGTSHNEQFF. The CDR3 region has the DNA TGCGCCAGCAGCTTGGTGGGGACTAGCCACAATGAGCAGTTCTTC.

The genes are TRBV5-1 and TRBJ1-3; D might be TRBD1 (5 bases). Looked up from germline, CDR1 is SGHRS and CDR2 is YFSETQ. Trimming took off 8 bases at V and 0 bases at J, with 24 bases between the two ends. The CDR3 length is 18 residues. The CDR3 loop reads CARVPTPQRGSSGNTIYF. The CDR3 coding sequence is TGCGCCAGAGTCCCGACCCCCCAAAGGGGAAGCTCTGGAAACACCATATATTTT.

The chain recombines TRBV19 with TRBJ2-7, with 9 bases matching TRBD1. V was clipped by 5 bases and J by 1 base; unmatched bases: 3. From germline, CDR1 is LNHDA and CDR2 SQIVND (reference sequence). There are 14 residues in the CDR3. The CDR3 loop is CASSGTGNSYEQYF. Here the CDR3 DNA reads TGTGCCAGTAGTGGGACAGGGAATTCCTACGAGCAGTACTTC.

DNA of the CDR3: TGCAGCGTGGTTGCTATAGAGGGGGCCACTGAAGCTTTCTTT. Translated, it gives CSVVAIEGATEAFF. V is TRBV29-1 and J is TRBJ1-1; 7 nucleotides line up with TRBD1. Germline CDR1 SQVTM, CDR2 ANQGSEA. V lost 6 bases and J lost 4; bases outside the gene matches: 11. The CDR3 covers 14 residues.

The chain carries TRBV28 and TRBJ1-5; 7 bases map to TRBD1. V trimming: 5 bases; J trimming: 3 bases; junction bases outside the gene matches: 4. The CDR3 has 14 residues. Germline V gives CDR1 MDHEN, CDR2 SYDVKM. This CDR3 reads CASSRDSLNQPQHF. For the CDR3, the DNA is TGTGCCAGCAGTCGGGACAGCCTCAATCAGCCCCAGCATTTT. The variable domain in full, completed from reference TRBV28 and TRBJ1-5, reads DVKVTQSSRYLVKRTGEKVFLECVQDMDHENMFWYRQDPGLGLRLIYFSYDVKMKEKGDIPEGYSVSREKKERFSLILESASTNQTSMYLCASSRDSLNQPQHFGDGTRLSIL.